The 9 T cell receptor beta chains in this list originate from one sample, sequenced in a study of identical twins. TCRdb re-called the 5' RACE reads through MiXCR, storing one row per CDR3 protein. In the table there are 420,000 or so distinct CDR3 sequences, 15% to 20% of which are singletons. What was sequenced was naive T cells sorted from blood. These receptors originate from a man aged 50 to 59 in good health.

This clonotype was detected ten times or more. The chain recombines TRBV20-1 with TRBJ2-4, with 8 nucleotides matching TRBD1. Germline V gene lookup returns CDR1 DFQATT and CDR2 SNEGSKA (reference sequence). V was pared by 2 bases and J by 9 bases, with 6 bases of the junction left unmatched. CDR3 size: 13 residues. CDR3 sequence reads: CSARRDRGGIQYF. The CDR3 DNA is TGCAGTGCTAGACGTGACAGGGGAGGCATTCAGTACTTC.

This clonotype was observed a few times. The rearrangement links TRBV11-2 to TRBJ2-7; D is undetermined. With 7 bases removed from V and 0 bases from J, the gap between germline ends came to 13 bases. The V gene's germline CDR1 is SGHAT and CDR2 FQNNGV. The CDR3 runs 14 residues. CDR3 nucleotides: TGTGCCAGCAATCATCCGGGTCACTCCTACGAGCAGTACTTC. Translation: CASNHPGHSYEQYF. The variable domain in full, with the rest retrieved from reference TRBV11-2 and TRBJ2-7, is EAGVAQSPRYKIIEKRQSVAFWCNPISGHATLYWYQQILGQGPKLLIQFQNNGVVDDSQLPKDRFSAERLKGVDSTLKIQPAKLEDSAVYLCASNHPGHSYEQYFGPGTRLTVT.

The chain recombines TRBV27 with TRBJ2-7, with D possibly TRBD2 on 5 matching bases. V gave up 5 bases and J gave up 7 bases, with 24 bases separating them. Germline V gene data show CDR1 as MNHEY and CDR2 as SMNVEV (reference sequence). The length of the CDR3 is 16 residues. The CDR3 protein is CASSQLHSGGLREQYF. In DNA, the CDR3 is TGTGCCAGCAGTCAACTTCACAGCGGCGGGCTGAGGGAGCAGTACTTC.

This clonotype was counted many times. The chain recombines TRBV20-1 with TRBJ2-3; the match to TRBD1 covers 9 bases. There are 14 residues in the CDR3. CDR1 and CDR2 (germline): DFQATT, SNEGSKA (reference sequence). Losses at the gene ends were 6 bases for V and 0 bases for J; bases not matched to a gene: 4. The CDR3 nucleotides are TGCAGTGCGCGGACAGGGGATAGCACAGATACGCAGTATTTT. Its protein is CSARTGDSTDTQYF.

In its sample, this clonotype was seen many times. The chain carries TRBV5-1 and TRBJ2-1, with D possibly matching TRBD2 (5 bases). Germline CDR1 and CDR2: SGHRS and YFSETQ. V shed 4 bases and J shed 4 bases, with 15 bases lying between them. The CDR3 contains 15 residues. CDR3 in DNA: TGCGCCAGCAGCCCCGGCCACGGGGAGTACAATGAGCAGTTCTTC. Translated: CASSPGHGEYNEQFF.

CDR3 amino acids: CASSLASGTGYEQYF. In DNA form, the CDR3 reads TGCGCCAGCAGCTTAGCTAGCGGAACCGGTTACGAGCAGTACTTC. The rearrangement uses TRBV5-1 and TRBJ2-7; 7 positions agree with TRBD2. The CDR3 is 15 amino acids. With V trimmed by 2 bases and J by 4 bases, 9 bases remained unmatched. Germline values: CDR1 SGHRS, CDR2 YFSETQ.

This chain uses TRBV20-1 with TRBJ2-3; no firm D call. The CDR3 sequence is 14 residues long. The germline V and J ends were trimmed by 3 bases and 1 base, with 11 bases remaining between them. Germline CDR1 DFQATT, CDR2 SNEGSKA (reference sequence). DNA of the CDR3: TGCAGTGCTAGGCGCGGACCGGGCACAGATACGCAGTATTTT. Translated, it gives CSARRGPGTDTQYF.

This clonotype was seen repeatedly, ten times or more. This chain connects TRBV5-1 to TRBJ2-7, with D maybe TRBD1 (6 bases). This CDR3 contains 15 residues. CDR1 is SGHRS, CDR2 YFSETQ, per germline. The ends were cut back, 2 bases at V and 2 bases at J, with 14 bases in the middle. The CDR3 sequence: CASSLSTGITYEQYF. The CDR3 coding sequence is TGCGCCAGCAGCTTATCGACAGGAATAACCTACGAGCAGTACTTC.

This clonotype has ten or more counts. This chain uses TRBV5-1 with TRBJ2-3; D gene ambiguous. Germline V lookup: CDR1 SGHRS, CDR2 YFSETQ. Trimming left V 0 bases short and J 2 bases short, with 16 bases between. CDR3 length: 17 amino acids. CDR3 bases: TGCGCCAGCAGCTTGGCCATGAGCTCAGTACTCACAGATACGCAGTATTTT. Protein: CASSLAMSSVLTDTQYF.